This TCR beta chain was found in a study of shared clonotypes between healthy human individuals. The wider study: Donor ages ranged 18 to 49 years: a couple of women, a few men.

The CDR3 loop spans 15 amino acids. Germline V gene sequence: CDR1 MNHEY, CDR2 SVGAGI. Trimming cost V 0 bases and J 5 bases, with 13 bases left between them. In the authors' workflow: Junction-only immunoSEQ data arrived without quality scores, meaning filtering differed. Clones were sequenced by immunoSEQ multiplex PCR, and TCRdb holds only the in-frame ones, with some missing. From that table come the V and J calls and clone size; the DNA was used to work out D and trimming. This table has around 690,000 clones, roughly 87% appearing once. The rearrangement uses TRBV6-5 and TRBJ1-1; TRBD1 might be the D (5 bases). The receptor was isolated from a man between 18 and 29 years old in good health. Some clones in this sample may be carry-over from other donors' samples. Sequencing was carried out using memory CD8+ T cells from PBMCs. Subset of the sample: CD45RO+ cells pooled with CCR7-negative TemRA cells. Here the CDR3 reads CASSYSRGFGTEAFF. The CDR3 bases are TGTGCCAGCAGTTACTCTCGGGGGTTTGGAACTGAAGCTTTCTTT.